Each of the 16 T cell receptor beta chains below was sequenced from the same sample in a study of CD8 T cells in Susac syndrome. Reverse transcription of roughly 0.5 to 1 ug RNA was carried out with random hexamers. TCRdb used MiXCR to reprocess the immunoSEQ multiplex PCR reads, holding one entry per CDR3 protein. The data contain 150,000 to 200,000 distinct CDR3 sequences, roughly 93% of them singletons. Sequenced sample: CD4+ T cells from PBMCs. The receptors shown here come from a human donor in good health.

This clonotype showed up just once. The chain combines TRBV4-1 with TRBJ2-3; 8 bases are a match to TRBD2. The V gene's germline CDR1 is MGHRA and CDR2 YSYEKL. The CDR3 contains 17 residues. Germline trimming cut 1 base from V and 5 bases from J; bases unmatched to any gene: 11. CDR3: CASSQGISGAQGDTQYF. For the CDR3, the DNA is TGCGCCAGCAGCCAAGGAATTAGCGGGGCCCAGGGAGATACGCAGTATTTT.

The chain links TRBV27 to TRBJ2-6; D unresolved. V dropped 2 bases and J dropped 0 bases, with 14 bases sitting between them. Germline V gene sequence: CDR1 MNHEY, CDR2 SMNVEV (reference sequence). This CDR3 region has 18 residues. The CDR3 reads CASSLGVGQSSGANVLTF. CDR3 coding DNA: TGTGCCAGCAGTTTAGGGGTGGGTCAGAGCTCTGGGGCCAACGTCCTGACTTTC.

The CDR3 sequence is CSASLAMGTGELFF. The DNA of the CDR3 is TGCAGTGCTAGTCTAGCGATGGGCACCGGGGAGCTGTTTTTT. V usage is TRBV20-1 and J usage is TRBJ2-2, with a weak D call TRBD2 (6 bases). V was cut by 3 bases and J by 4 bases, with 12 bases left in between. Per the germline V gene, CDR1 is DFQATT and CDR2 is SNEGSKA (reference sequence). The length of the CDR3 is 14 residues.

The chain carries TRBV24-1 and TRBJ2-1, with 11 bases that match TRBD2. The V gene end was trimmed by 9 bases and the J gene end by 5 bases; junction bases not matched to a gene: 8. The length of the CDR3 is 15 residues. Germline V gene lookup returns CDR1 KGHDR and CDR2 SFDVKD. The CDR3 nucleotides are TGTGCCACCTGCAAGGGGACTAGCGGAGACAATGAGCAGTTCTTC. It codes for CATCKGTSGDNEQFF.

The rearrangement uses TRBV5-8 and TRBJ2-5; D perhaps matches TRBD2 (6 bases). CDR1 SGHTS and CDR2 YDEGEE come from the germline V gene. This CDR3 is 15 amino acids long. V lost 4 bases and J lost 2, with 15 bases in between. This CDR3 is CASSRWREGQETQYF. CDR3 sequence (DNA): TGTGCCAGCAGCCGTTGGCGGGAAGGGCAAGAGACCCAGTACTTC.

This chain links TRBV2 with TRBJ2-1, with D possibly TRBD2 on 5 matching bases. CDR3 length equals 15 residues. Trimming pared 7 bases from V and 6 bases from J, leaving 19 bases between. CDR1 is SNHLY and CDR2 is FYNNEI in the germline V gene. CDR3 residues: CASKRIARGFNEQFF. DNA for the CDR3: TGTGCCAGCAAACGTATAGCCCGGGGATTCAATGAGCAGTTCTTC.

This chain joins TRBV5-8 and TRBJ1-2; 8 bases align to TRBD1. Per germline, CDR1 SGHTS and CDR2 YDEGEE. The V and J ends lost 1 base and 4 bases, in that order; junction bases with no gene match: 3. CDR3 length equals 14 residues. The CDR3 region has the DNA TGTGCCAGCAGCTTGTATCAGGGGGCCTATGGCTACACCTTC. Translation: CASSLYQGAYGYTF.

This clonotype was found a few times. This chain links TRBV27 with TRBJ1-6, with TRBD1 matching over 7 bases. Germline-derived CDR1 and CDR2 are MNHEY and SMNVEV (reference sequence). The V gene end was trimmed by 3 bases and the J gene end by 6 bases; junction bases not matched to a gene: 2. There are 14 residues in the CDR3. The CDR3, as DNA: TGTGCCAGCAGTTTGCGGGACAGTAATTCACCCCTCCACTTT. Protein: CASSLRDSNSPLHF.

This rearrangement joins TRBV30 to TRBJ1-3; D not resolved. The CDR3 is 13 amino acids. Looked up from germline, CDR1 is GTSNPN and CDR2 is SVGIG (reference sequence). V lost 3 bases and J 2 bases, leaving 8 bases between the germline ends. The CDR3 loop is CAWRPGPGNTIYF. The CDR3 DNA follows: TGTGCCTGGAGACCGGGTCCTGGAAACACCATATATTTT.

The rearrangement joins TRBV20-1 to TRBJ1-4, with 10 bases aligning to TRBD1. V was pared by 5 bases and J by 8 bases, with 8 bases of the junction left unmatched. The V gene's germline CDR1 is DFQATT and CDR2 SNEGSKA (reference sequence). This CDR3 has 14 amino acids. The CDR3 region is CSAGGDRGWEKLFF. The CDR3 DNA is TGCAGTGCTGGGGGGGACAGGGGTTGGGAAAAACTGTTTTTT.

This clonotype was seen a single time. This chain uses TRBV5-1 with TRBJ2-2; D assignment may be TRBD1 or TRBD2 (5 bases each). Trimming removed 4 bases from V and 5 bases from J, with 18 bases in between. Per the germline V gene, CDR1 is SGHRS and CDR2 is YFSETQ. The CDR3 consists of 16 residues. The CDR3, as DNA: TGCGCCAGCAGCAACGGACGTGGAGAGGGGACCGGGGAGCTGTTTTTT. Translated: CASSNGRGEGTGELFF.

The chain links TRBV14 to TRBJ1-1; no definite D call. Germline CDR1 SGHDN, CDR2 FVKESK. The CDR3 consists of 13 residues. V gave up 2 bases and J gave up 0 bases, with 4 bases separating them. The CDR3 spells CASSQQMNTEAFF. Here the CDR3 DNA reads TGTGCCAGCAGCCAACAGATGAACACTGAAGCTTTCTTT.

The V gene is TRBV12-3 or TRBV12-4, the J gene TRBJ1-5; D is unclear. The ends were cut back, 3 bases at V and 3 bases at J, with 9 bases in the middle. The CDR3 contains 14 residues. CDR3 coding DNA: TGTGCCAGCAGTTTGGAGCTTAACAATCAGCCCCAGCATTTT. It is translated as CASSLELNNQPQHF.

The chain is built from TRBV18 and TRBJ1-3; D possibly corresponds to TRBD1 (5 bases). The germline V gene encodes CDR1 KGHSH and CDR2 LQKENI. The length of the CDR3 is 17 residues. V was pared by 0 bases and J by 4 bases, with 16 bases between. CDR3: CASSPPNRGLGGNTIYF. CDR3 DNA: TGTGCCAGCTCACCACCGAATCGGGGCTTGGGAGGAAACACCATATATTTT.

The chain recombines TRBV29-1 with TRBJ1-2; no clear D gene. The CDR3 extends over 17 amino acids. Trimming took 6 bases from V and 1 from J, leaving 24 bases between them. CDR1 is SQVTM, CDR2 ANQGSEA, per germline. In DNA form, the CDR3 reads TGCAGCGTGGGATTGGAGCGCTGGTCTGCTTTTAACTATGGCTACACCTTC. Protein product: CSVGLERWSAFNYGYTF.

This sequence joins TRBV5-1 and TRBJ2-3; D unresolved. CDR3 length equals 15 residues. Germline CDR1 is SGHRS and CDR2 is YFSETQ. Trimming stripped 5 bases from V and 0 bases from J, with 13 bases between. This CDR3 reads CASRSRSTSTDTQYF. CDR3 nucleotides: TGCGCCAGCAGGTCCAGGTCCACTAGCACAGATACGCAGTATTTT.